One and the same sample provided the 18 T cell receptor beta chains below, sequenced in a study of regulatory T cells in long-lasting Graves disease. As for time point: newly diagnosed GD, antithyroid drugs for less than 3 months. PBMC-extracted RNA yielded the TCR library. To make TCR beta libraries, researchers used iRepertoire HTBI primers and Arm-PCR of CDR3 regions. MiXCR, run by TCRdb on the multiplex PCR reads, gives a single entry per CDR3 protein. The data show 300,000 to 400,000 distinct CDR3 sequences, 16% seen once. In addition, the sample was reused for a study of T cells in Graves' hyperthyroidism and ophthalmopathy.

Sequencing used peripheral blood mononuclear cells (PBMCs), obtained at new diagnosis, from a patient treated with antithyroid drugs. These receptors were collected from a man aged 40-49 years with Graves disease.

The V call is TRBV11-1, the J call TRBJ1-1; tentative D call: TRBD1 (5 bases). The CDR3 is 15 residues long. The V and J ends lost 2 bases and 4 bases respectively, with 14 bases between them. From germline, CDR1 is SGHAT and CDR2 FQDESV (reference sequence). The CDR3 sequence: CASSLIRGQGTEAFF. The DNA for the CDR3 is TGTGCCAGCAGCTTAATTCGGGGCCAGGGCACTGAAGCTTTCTTT.

This clonotype showed up many times. The rearrangement joins TRBV2 to TRBJ2-7; D is perhaps TRBD1 or TRBD2 (6 bases each). CDR3 length equals 15 residues. Between the trimmed V and J ends, which lost 0 bases and 5 bases, there was a span of 14 bases. In germline, CDR1 is SNHLY, CDR2 FYNNEI. For the CDR3, the DNA is TGTGCCAGCAGTGAAGCGAGGGGGGCGATGGACGAGCAGTACTTC. Residues: CASSEARGAMDEQYF.

In this sample, this clonotype turned up many times. This chain joins TRBV2 and TRBJ2-3, with 15 bases fitting TRBD2. Germline CDR1 SNHLY, CDR2 FYNNEI. The CDR3 is made up of 15 amino acids. The trim removed 6 bases at V and 6 bases at J, leaving 4 bases unmatched. CDR3 amino acids: CASRTGTSGGDTQYF. The CDR3 nucleotides are TGTGCCAGCAGGACCGGGACTAGCGGGGGGGATACGCAGTATTTT.

In the case of this clonotype: This may come from a read error, since a much larger clone is one base off. This likely comes from a read error, as the CDR3 has no conserved phenylalanine or tryptophan at its end. The chain links TRBV7-2 to TRBJ2-7; TRBD2 agrees at 11 bases. The CDR3 is made up of 16 amino acids. V shed 4 bases, J shed 2 bases, and the junction held 7 bases outside the gene matches. CDR1 and CDR2 from the germline V gene are SGHTA and FQGNSA. For the CDR3, the DNA is TGTGCCAGCAGCTCCCCACTAGCGGGGGCGCCCTACGAGCAGTACTGC. Residues: CASSSPLAGAPYEQYC.

This clonotype was counted at least ten times. The CDR3 DNA reads as TGCAGTGCAAATCTGGGCGGGACTACAGATACGCAGTATTTT. Amino acid sequence: CSANLGGTTDTQYF. The chain joins TRBV20-1 to TRBJ2-3; possible D gene TRBD2, 6 bases. This CDR3 contains 14 residues. V was clipped by 6 bases and J by 3 bases, with 16 bases between them. The germline CDR1 and CDR2 sequences are DFQATT and SNEGSKA (reference sequence).

This chain connects TRBV6-1 to TRBJ1-1; 8 bases agree with TRBD1. Germline lookup yields CDR1 MNHNS and CDR2 SASEGT. This CDR3 region has 18 residues. The V gene end was trimmed by 0 bases and the J gene end by 0 bases; junction bases not matched to a gene: 9. This chain's CDR3 is CASSEAHPGQVMNTEAFF. Here the CDR3 DNA reads TGTGCCAGCAGTGAAGCGCATCCGGGACAGGTAATGAACACTGAAGCTTTCTTT.

The gene calls are TRBV6-4 and TRBJ2-2; no firm D call. The CDR3 is 19 residues long. Between the trimmed V and J ends, which lost 0 bases and 1 base, there was a span of 18 bases. The germline gives CDR1 MRHNA, CDR2 SNTAGT. The chain's CDR3 is CASSDSRLNRARNTGELFF. CDR3 DNA: TGTGCCAGCAGTGACTCGAGGTTGAACAGAGCAAGGAACACCGGGGAGCTGTTTTTT.

This clonotype was seen many times. CDR3 in amino acids: CASSFGLAGGPGTGELFF. The CDR3 nucleotides are TGTGCCAGCAGCTTCGGACTAGCGGGGGGGCCCGGCACCGGGGAGCTGTTTTTT. The chain combines TRBV11-1 with TRBJ2-2; 15 bases fit TRBD2. Germline V gives CDR1 SGHAT, CDR2 FQDESV (reference sequence). V gave up 3 bases and J gave up 4 bases; unmatched junction bases: 6. This CDR3 is 18 amino acids long.

This clonotype was detected only a few times. The rearrangement uses TRBV4-1 and TRBJ1-5; maybe TRBD1 (6 bases). From germline, CDR1 is MGHRA and CDR2 YSYEKL. Between the trimmed V and J ends, which lost 1 base and 4 bases, there was a span of 17 bases. The CDR3 is 17 amino acids. The CDR3 sequence: CASSQVWSVQGNQPQHF. CDR3 nucleotides: TGCGCCAGCAGCCAAGTCTGGTCTGTACAGGGTAATCAGCCCCAGCATTTT.

The chain combines TRBV3-1 with TRBJ1-5; maybe TRBD1 (5 bases). Germline V gene data show CDR1 as LGHDT and CDR2 as YNNKEL (reference sequence). Trimming left V 2 bases short and J 0 bases short, with 23 bases between. The CDR3 extends over 20 amino acids. The CDR3 sequence: CASSQSALGTVGYSNQPQHF. The CDR3 DNA follows: TGTGCCAGCAGCCAAAGCGCCCTCGGGACGGTTGGGTATAGCAATCAGCCCCAGCATTTT.

This clonotype has just a few counts. The V gene is TRBV20-1, the J gene TRBJ2-7; 7 positions match TRBD2. Per the germline V gene, CDR1 is DFQATT and CDR2 is SNEGSKA (reference sequence). J was trimmed by 4 bases and V by 3 bases; bases with no gene match: 6. This CDR3 has 13 amino acids. CDR3 region: CSASGGNNYEQYF. The CDR3 bases are TGCAGTGCTAGCGGGGGGAATAATTACGAGCAGTACTTC.

This clonotype was seen ten or more times. This chain joins TRBV7-2 and TRBJ2-7; maybe TRBD2 (6 bases). Germline loops: CDR1 SGHTA, CDR2 FQGNSA. This CDR3 spans 14 amino acids. Trimming cost V 6 bases and J 7 bases, with 19 bases left between them. The CDR3 sequence is CASRPLLATSEQYF. The CDR3 nucleotides read TGTGCCAGCAGGCCCTTACTAGCAACGAGTGAGCAGTACTTC.

This clonotype was detected ten times or more. This sequence joins TRBV15 and TRBJ2-5; tentatively, D is TRBD1 (5 bases). The CDR3 runs to 15 residues. V lost 1 base, J lost 5 bases, and 14 bases lay in between. The germline gives CDR1 LNHNV, CDR2 YYDKDF (reference sequence). CDR3 nucleotides: TGTGCCACCAGCAGAGGGAGCAGGGTAGGCGAGACCCAGTACTTC. As protein: CATSRGSRVGETQYF. Complete variable domain (other parts from reference TRBV15 and TRBJ2-5): DAMVIQNPRYQVTQFGKPVTLSCSQTLNHNVMYWYQQKSSQAPKLLFHYYDKDFNNEADTPDNFQSRRPNTSFCFLDIRSPGLGDTAMYLCATSRGSRVGETQYFGPGTRLLVL.

For this clonotype: A much more abundant neighbour one base away suggests this may be a read error. The chain couples TRBV30 to TRBJ2-1; TRBD2 matches 10 bases. Germline trimming cut 4 bases from V and 13 bases from J; bases unmatched to any gene: 13. The CDR3 covers 14 residues. Germline CDR1 GTSNPN, CDR2 SVGIG (reference sequence). The CDR3 protein is CAWTGAGGLETQFF. CDR3 in DNA: TGTGCCTGGACAGGAGCGGGGGGGCTAGAGACCCAGTTCTTC.

Only a few counts were recorded for this clonotype. The gene calls are TRBV29-1 and TRBJ1-2, with 7 bases matching TRBD1. The germline V gene encodes CDR1 SQVTM and CDR2 ANQGSEA. Losses at the gene ends were 6 bases for V and 8 bases for J; bases not matched to a gene: 6. The CDR3 runs 11 residues. The CDR3 here is CSVPGQRGYTF. CDR3 nucleotides: TGCAGCGTCCCGGGACAGCGAGGCTACACCTTC.

Many counts were recorded for this clonotype. The chain couples TRBV18 to TRBJ1-4; 8 bases align to TRBD1. CDR1 is KGHSH, CDR2 LQKENI, per germline. The ends lost 3 bases at V and 4 bases at J; junction bases unmatched: 1. CDR3 length: 14 amino acids. The CDR3 sequence: CASSPDRGNEKLFF. CDR3 sequence (DNA): TGTGCCAGCTCACCCGACAGGGGTAATGAAAAACTGTTTTTT.

The table lists this clonotype with many counts. The rearrangement joins TRBV6-2 or TRBV6-3 to TRBJ2-1; 8 bases agree with TRBD1. The CDR3 loop spans 16 amino acids. After removal of 4 bases from V and 2 bases from J, the junction contained 7 bases not matched to a gene. Germline V gives CDR1 MNHEY, CDR2 SVGEGT. The CDR3 coding sequence is TGTGCCAGCAGTTCCCGGACAGGGAAAACCTACAATGAGCAGTTCTTC. It codes for CASSSRTGKTYNEQFF.

There are many counts of this clonotype. The rearrangement joins TRBV6-2 or TRBV6-3 to TRBJ2-2; D is perhaps TRBD2 (5 bases). The length of the CDR3 is 14 residues. The germline V and J ends were trimmed by 6 bases and 7 bases, with 15 bases remaining between them. Germline assignment: CDR1 MNHEY and CDR2 SVGEGT. The CDR3 region has the DNA TGTGCCAGCAGCCTTGACGGGATTGTCGGGGAGCTGTTTTTT. Translated: CASSLDGIVGELFF.